The rows below give T cell receptor beta chains drawn from one sample of a study of cytomegalovirus exposure and HLA in healthy donors. Sequenced by immunoSEQ multiplex PCR; TCRdb stores in-frame clones only, minus some. This sample yields some 190,000 clones, of which more than 75% are seen a single time; 2% to 2.5% belongs to the top ten. The sequenced sample consisted of PBMCs. Source of these receptors: a young woman in good health and CMV-seropositive. CDR3s include the opening cysteine and the closing phenylalanine or tryptophan. The D gene is left open where the match is weak. A clone size is listed for some rows: how often the clone was seen (once, few, many), or a class if it is expanded.

j_gene: TRBJ1-3
len: 13
d_gene: TRBD1
abundance: NA
v_gene: TRBV18
CDR3aa: CASSPPGQGTIYF
CDR3nt: TGTGCCAGCTCACCACCGGGACAGGGGACCATATATTTT

j_gene: TRBJ1-2
len: 12
d_gene: TRBD1
abundance: NA
v_gene: TRBV2
CDR3aa: CASSSGTAGYTF
CDR3nt: TGTGCCAGCAGTTCCGGGACAGCCGGCTACACCTTC

j_gene: TRBJ2-1
len: 12
d_gene: NA
abundance: NA
v_gene: TRBV28
CDR3aa: CASAEIRNEQFF
CDR3nt: TGTGCCAGTGCCGAGATTCGGAATGAGCAGTTCTTC

j_gene: TRBJ1-5
len: 14
d_gene: NA
abundance: NA
v_gene: TRBV10-3
CDR3aa: CAISARQSDQPQHF
CDR3nt: TGTGCCATCAGTGCTCGCCAGTCTGATCAGCCCCAGCATTTT

j_gene: TRBJ2-7
len: 17
d_gene: NA
abundance: NA
v_gene: TRBV12-2
CDR3aa: CASRNRAGTSGTYEQYF
CDR3nt: TGTGCAAGTCGCAACCGCGCCGGGACTAGCGGAACCTACGAGCAGTACTTC

j_gene: TRBJ2-7
len: 14
d_gene: TRBD1
abundance: NA
v_gene: TRBV5-4
CDR3aa: CASSPGTGSYEQYF
CDR3nt: TGTGCCAGCAGCCCCGGGACAGGATCCTACGAGCAGTACTTC

j_gene: TRBJ2-2
len: 14
d_gene: NA
abundance: NA
v_gene: TRBV7-3
CDR3aa: CASSLRLETGELFF
CDR3nt: TGTGCCAGCAGCTTAAGGCTAGAAACCGGGGAGCTGTTTTTT

j_gene: TRBJ1-2
len: 13
d_gene: NA
abundance: NA
v_gene: TRBV6-5
CDR3aa: CASRSDKFRGYTF
CDR3nt: TGTGCCAGCAGATCTGACAAATTCCGGGGCTACACCTTC

j_gene: TRBJ2-1
len: 14
d_gene: TRBD2
abundance: NA
v_gene: TRBV14
CDR3aa: CASSQASGVNEQFF
CDR3nt: TGTGCCAGCAGCCAAGCGAGCGGGGTGAATGAGCAGTTCTTC

j_gene: TRBJ1-2
len: 15
d_gene: TRBD1
abundance: NA
v_gene: TRBV28
CDR3aa: CASSLPDRGIWGYTF
CDR3nt: TGTGCCAGCAGTTTACCCGACAGGGGGATATGGGGCTACACCTTC

j_gene: TRBJ2-5
len: 15
d_gene: NA
abundance: NA
v_gene: TRBV28
CDR3aa: CASSSLNAGRETQYF
CDR3nt: TGTGCCAGCAGTTCCCTGAACGCGGGGCGGGAGACCCAGTACTTC

j_gene: TRBJ1-1
len: 14
d_gene: NA
abundance: NA
v_gene: TRBV7-2
CDR3aa: CASSLYGGWTEAFF
CDR3nt: TGTGCCAGCAGCTTATATGGGGGGTGGACTGAAGCTTTCTTT

j_gene: TRBJ1-1
len: 14
d_gene: NA
abundance: NA
v_gene: TRBV5-1
CDR3aa: CASSVGLLNTEAFF
CDR3nt: TGCGCCAGCAGCGTGGGACTTTTGAACACTGAAGCTTTCTTT

j_gene: TRBJ2-2
len: 15
d_gene: TRBD1
abundance: NA
v_gene: TRBV27
CDR3aa: CASSLGQGESGELFF
CDR3nt: TGTGCCAGCAGTCTCGGACAGGGGGAGTCCGGGGAGCTGTTTTTT

j_gene: TRBJ2-3
len: 13
d_gene: TRBD2
abundance: NA
v_gene: TRBV30
CDR3aa: CAFQSGGRNTQYF
CDR3nt: TGTGCCTTCCAAAGCGGGGGGAGGAATACGCAGTATTTT

j_gene: TRBJ2-7
len: 15
d_gene: NA
abundance: NA
v_gene: TRBV18
CDR3aa: CASSPPGVGSYEQYF
CDR3nt: TGTGCCAGCTCACCACCAGGGGTAGGATCCTACGAGCAGTACTTC

j_gene: TRBJ1-6
len: 12
d_gene: NA
abundance: NA
v_gene: TRBV7-2
CDR3aa: CASSPGISPLHF
CDR3nt: TGTGCCAGCAGCCCAGGGATATCACCCCTCCACTTT

j_gene: TRBJ2-2
len: 16
d_gene: NA
abundance: NA
v_gene: TRBV11-2
CDR3aa: CASSSLGRLNTGELFF
CDR3nt: TGTGCCAGCAGCTCCCTTGGGAGGTTGAACACCGGGGAGCTGTTTTTT

j_gene: TRBJ2-2
len: 13
d_gene: TRBD1
abundance: NA
v_gene: TRBV19
CDR3aa: CASARQGIGELFF
CDR3nt: TGTGCCAGTGCCCGACAGGGGATCGGGGAGCTGTTTTTT

j_gene: TRBJ1-3
len: 18
d_gene: TRBD1
abundance: NA
v_gene: TRBV5-1
CDR3aa: CASSALPLGQGPGNTIYF
CDR3nt: TGCGCCAGCAGCGCCCTACCGTTGGGACAGGGTCCGGGAAACACCATATATTTT

j_gene: TRBJ1-2
len: 11
d_gene: NA
abundance: few
v_gene: TRBV6-6
CDR3aa: CASSYSRMSTF
CDR3nt: TGTGCCAGCAGTTACTCGAGAATGTCCACCTTC

j_gene: TRBJ1-2
len: 12
d_gene: NA
abundance: NA
v_gene: TRBV7-6
CDR3aa: CASSLAEEDYTF
CDR3nt: TGTGCCAGCAGCTTAGCTGAGGAGGACTACACCTTC

j_gene: TRBJ1-2
len: 13
d_gene: NA
abundance: NA
v_gene: TRBV6-5
CDR3aa: CASSYSIGEGYTF
CDR3nt: TGTGCCAGCAGTTACTCGATCGGTGAGGGCTACACCTTC

j_gene: TRBJ1-1
len: 15
d_gene: TRBD1
abundance: NA
v_gene: TRBV6-6
CDR3aa: CASSYLTGGRTEAFF
CDR3nt: TGTGCCAGCAGTTACCTAACAGGGGGCAGGACTGAAGCTTTCTTT

j_gene: TRBJ1-5
len: 16
d_gene: NA
abundance: NA
v_gene: TRBV9
CDR3aa: CASSVVEQGLNQPQHF
CDR3nt: TGTGCCAGCAGCGTAGTTGAACAGGGCCTCAATCAGCCCCAGCATTTT

j_gene: TRBJ2-1
len: 14
d_gene: TRBD1
abundance: NA
v_gene: TRBV19
CDR3aa: CASSTGQGGAPAFF
CDR3nt: TGTGCCAGTAGTACGGGACAGGGGGGCGCCCCCGCCTTCTTC

j_gene: TRBJ1-2
len: 13
d_gene: NA
abundance: once
v_gene: TRBV5-1
CDR3aa: CASSLRQGNGYTF
CDR3nt: TGCGCCAGCAGCTTGAGGCAGGGTAATGGCTACACCTTC

j_gene: TRBJ2-7
len: 15
d_gene: TRBD2
abundance: NA
v_gene: TRBV10-3
CDR3aa: CAIRTSGGPAYEQYF
CDR3nt: TGTGCCATCCGGACTAGCGGGGGGCCAGCCTACGAGCAGTACTTC

j_gene: TRBJ2-7
len: 15
d_gene: NA
abundance: NA
v_gene: TRBV28
CDR3aa: CASSLGQIIVYEQYF
CDR3nt: TGTGCCAGCAGTTTAGGGCAGATAATTGTCTACGAGCAGTACTTC

j_gene: TRBJ2-3
len: 12
d_gene: NA
abundance: NA
v_gene: TRBV11-2
CDR3aa: CTSSQSTDTQYF
CDR3nt: TGTACCAGCAGCCAGAGCACAGATACGCAGTATTTT

j_gene: TRBJ2-1
len: 14
d_gene: NA
abundance: NA
v_gene: TRBV4-3
CDR3aa: CASSQDYRGNEQFF
CDR3nt: TGCGCCAGCAGCCAAGATTACCGGGGTAATGAGCAGTTCTTC

j_gene: TRBJ1-3
len: 16
d_gene: NA
abundance: NA
v_gene: TRBV6-5
CDR3aa: CASSYADGSSGNTIYF
CDR3nt: TGTGCCAGCAGTTATGCGGACGGGAGCTCTGGAAACACCATATATTTT

j_gene: TRBJ2-5
len: 14
d_gene: NA
abundance: once
v_gene: TRBV7-6
CDR3aa: CASSHPGFQETQYF
CDR3nt: TGTGCCAGCAGCCACCCGGGTTTTCAAGAGACCCAGTACTTC